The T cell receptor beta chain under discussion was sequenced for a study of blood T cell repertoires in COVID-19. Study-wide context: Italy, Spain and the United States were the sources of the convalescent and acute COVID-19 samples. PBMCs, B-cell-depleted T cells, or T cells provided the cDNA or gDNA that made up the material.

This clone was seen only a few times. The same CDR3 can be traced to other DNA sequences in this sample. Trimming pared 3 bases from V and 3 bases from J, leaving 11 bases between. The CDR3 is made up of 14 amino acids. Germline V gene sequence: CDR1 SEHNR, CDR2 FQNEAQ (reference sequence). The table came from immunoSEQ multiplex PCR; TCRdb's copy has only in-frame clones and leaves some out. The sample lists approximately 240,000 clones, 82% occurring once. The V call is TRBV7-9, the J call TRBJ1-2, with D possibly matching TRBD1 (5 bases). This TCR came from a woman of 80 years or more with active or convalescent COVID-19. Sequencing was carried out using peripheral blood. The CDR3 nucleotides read TGTGCCAGCAGCTTGGGACGGGGGGACTATGGCTACACCTTC. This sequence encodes CASSLGRGDYGYTF.